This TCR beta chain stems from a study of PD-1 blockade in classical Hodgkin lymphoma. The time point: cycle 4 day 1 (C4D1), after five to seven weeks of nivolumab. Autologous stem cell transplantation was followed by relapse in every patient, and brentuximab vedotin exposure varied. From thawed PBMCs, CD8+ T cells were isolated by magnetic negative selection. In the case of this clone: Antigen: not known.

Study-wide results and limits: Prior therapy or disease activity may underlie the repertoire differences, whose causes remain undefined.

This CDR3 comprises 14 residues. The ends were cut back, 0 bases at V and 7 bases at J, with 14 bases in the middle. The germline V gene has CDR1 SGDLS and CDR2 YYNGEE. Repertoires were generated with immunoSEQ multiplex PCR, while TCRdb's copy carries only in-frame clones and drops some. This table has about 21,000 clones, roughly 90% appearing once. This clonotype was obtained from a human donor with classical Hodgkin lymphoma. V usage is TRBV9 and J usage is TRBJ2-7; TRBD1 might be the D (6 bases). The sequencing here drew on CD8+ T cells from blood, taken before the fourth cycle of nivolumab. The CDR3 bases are TGTGCCAGCAGCGTAGCTCCAGGGGCGAGGGAGCAGTACTTC. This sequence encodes CASSVAPGAREQYF.